This TCR beta chain was observed in a study of blood T cell repertoires in COVID-19. Study-level background: Both acute and convalescent COVID-19 samples were obtained from the United States, Italy and Spain. Nucleic acid was either cDNA or gDNA, and it came from T cells, B-cell-depleted T cells, or PBMCs.

Methods used by the authors: The authors estimated nucleated cell counts from reference gene primer amplification. Sequencing used immunoSEQ multiplex PCR; TCRdb keeps in-frame clones, though not all of them. D and trimming were read from the DNA, whereas the V and J calls and clone size are those reported in that table. Of around 97,000 clones in the sample, around 87% were seen once. This CDR3 is built from 12 residues. Germline V gene lookup returns CDR1 MDHEN and CDR2 SYDVKM. The trim removed 3 bases at V and 5 bases at J, leaving 1 base unmatched. The source of this sequence is a human donor in a cohort sampled during active COVID-19. Sequenced input: peripheral blood. The rearrangement joins TRBV28 to TRBJ2-7; TRBD2 aligns across 7 bases. CDR3 sequence reads: CASSFGGNEQYF. CDR3 bases: TGTGCCAGCAGTTTCGGGGGGAACGAGCAGTACTTC. The full variable domain, with the rest looked up from reference TRBV28 and TRBJ2-7, is DVKVTQSSRYLVKRTGEKVFLECVQDMDHENMFWYRQDPGLGLRLIYFSYDVKMKEKGDIPEGYSVSREKKERFSLILESASTNQTSMYLCASSFGGNEQYFGPGTRLTVT.